Listed below are T cell receptor beta chains from one sample, sequenced in a study of CXCR3-negative and CXCR3-positive naive CD8 T cells. TCRdb re-called the 5' RACE reads, yielding one record per CDR3 amino acid sequence without DNA. The sample totals more than 80,000 distinct CDR3 sequences; its top ten clones hold 0.82%. Sequencing used naive CXCR3+ CD8+ T cells from blood. Receptors originate from a human donor in good health. Some clones in this sample may be carry-over from other donors' samples. Each CDR3 is given with its conserved first and last residue. Each record gives: CDR3 length, V gene, clone size, J gene, CDR3 protein. Rows may omit the clone size; those that give it use once, few, many or a size class.

cdr3_length: 12
v_call: TRBV5-4
clone_size: -
j_call: TRBJ1-2
cdr3_aa: CASSWKADGYTF

cdr3_length: 18
v_call: TRBV6-5
clone_size: -
j_call: TRBJ1-1
cdr3_aa: CASSLRVGGSGVNTEAFF

cdr3_length: 18
v_call: TRBV6-4
clone_size: -
j_call: TRBJ1-2
cdr3_aa: CASSDDPSTGSPMVGYTF

cdr3_length: 12
v_call: TRBV29-1
clone_size: medium-sized
j_call: TRBJ2-2
cdr3_aa: CSVVADTGELFF

cdr3_length: 15
v_call: TRBV18
clone_size: -
j_call: TRBJ1-1
cdr3_aa: CASSPREGDHTEAFF

cdr3_length: 18
v_call: TRBV14
clone_size: -
j_call: TRBJ1-2
cdr3_aa: CASSPLSQGRLLHYGYTF

cdr3_length: 14
v_call: TRBV28
clone_size: -
j_call: TRBJ2-7
cdr3_aa: CASSSNLISYEQYF

cdr3_length: 12
v_call: TRBV18
clone_size: -
j_call: TRBJ2-1
cdr3_aa: CASSPEGQGEFF

cdr3_length: 16
v_call: TRBV4-1
clone_size: -
j_call: TRBJ2-1
cdr3_aa: CASSNTGGGSYNEQFF

cdr3_length: 13
v_call: TRBV12-3/TRBV12-4
clone_size: -
j_call: TRBJ1-2
cdr3_aa: CASIMEDNYGYTF

cdr3_length: 11
v_call: TRBV19
clone_size: -
j_call: TRBJ2-2
cdr3_aa: CAGLYAGELFF

cdr3_length: 14
v_call: TRBV29-1
clone_size: -
j_call: TRBJ2-1
cdr3_aa: CSHLEEAIYNEQFF

cdr3_length: 14
v_call: TRBV21-1
clone_size: -
j_call: TRBJ1-1
cdr3_aa: CASSKPWRDTGAFF

cdr3_length: 15
v_call: TRBV28
clone_size: -
j_call: TRBJ2-1
cdr3_aa: CASRNGLAEYNEQFF

cdr3_length: 14
v_call: TRBV28
clone_size: -
j_call: TRBJ2-2
cdr3_aa: CASSLSASTGELFF

cdr3_length: 16
v_call: TRBV4-1
clone_size: -
j_call: TRBJ2-1
cdr3_aa: CASSQRQGARYNEQFF

cdr3_length: 15
v_call: TRBV4-2
clone_size: -
j_call: TRBJ1-2
cdr3_aa: CASSQGLQGSFGYTF

cdr3_length: 13
v_call: TRBV10-3
clone_size: -
j_call: TRBJ2-4
cdr3_aa: CAIWEGGSDIQYF

cdr3_length: 14
v_call: TRBV2
clone_size: -
j_call: TRBJ2-3
cdr3_aa: CASSPFASVDTQYF

cdr3_length: 16
v_call: TRBV20-1
clone_size: -
j_call: TRBJ1-1
cdr3_aa: CSAPDKDRGPYTEAFF

cdr3_length: 15
v_call: TRBV7-6
clone_size: -
j_call: TRBJ1-1
cdr3_aa: CASSPGTGGNTEAFF

cdr3_length: 16
v_call: TRBV27
clone_size: -
j_call: TRBJ1-2
cdr3_aa: CASSHSIIDRDYGYTF

cdr3_length: 15
v_call: TRBV7-2
clone_size: -
j_call: TRBJ2-1
cdr3_aa: CVSSLGGISYNEQFF

cdr3_length: 16
v_call: TRBV20-1
clone_size: -
j_call: TRBJ2-3
cdr3_aa: CSARDLSGGDTDTQYF